Sequencing of this T cell receptor (beta chain) was carried out in a study of T cell responses to AZD1222 COVID-19 vaccine (dated by TCRdb to the early 2020s). Notes on the research overall: AZD1222 recipients whose second dose came at about 4 weeks and those whose second dose came at about 12 weeks were combined into one group, since spike-specific TCR depth and breadth did not differ between the two schedules. TCR sequencing covered 233 trial participants: about 210 given two doses of AZD1222 and around 26 given two doses of MenACWY control vaccine. Trial participants were enrolled by age into 18-55, 56-69 and 70-plus year subgroups, with 148, 28 and 57 TCR-sequenced participants respectively.

After removal of 2 bases from V and 3 bases from J, the junction retains 0 bases not matched to a gene. Per the germline V gene (reference sequence), LGHDT is the CDR1 and YNNKEL is the CDR2. The CDR3 covers 14 residues, taking in both the cysteine and the phenylalanine. The DNA shown is the 42-base CDR3, in frame from base 1. The time point label corresponds to: baseline before first vaccination. Vaccinee samples were obtained from the UK trials COV001 and COV002, which included a single-blind randomized controlled phase 2/3 trial of AZD1222 (ChAdOx1 nCoV-19) in healthy adults. For TCRbeta chain sequencing, PBMC samples were collected from trial participants at day 0 and at day 28 after the second dose. The CDR3 regions of human TCRbeta chains were analyzed by immunosequencing. The study's processing was this. TCRs in the repertoires were matched against a reference library of SARS-CoV-2-specific TCRs that had been generated with the MIRA antigen-specificity platform. Breadth meant the fraction of unique TCRs that were SARS-CoV-2-associated, whereas depth meant the fraction of total T cells that were SARS-CoV-2-associated. Using the MIRA data, each spike-specific TCR was assigned both to the spike region to which the TCR was reactive and to a CD4 or CD8 class. Log10-transformed breadth and depth values were compared by one-way ANOVA with Sidak's multiple comparisons tests. This immuneACCESS table, as held by TCRdb, lists in-frame sequences with V and J called but not all clones. Of the missing ones, under half trace to an unresolved V gene in checked studies; the others have no known cause. The V and J calls and clone size come from that table; D and trimming were worked out from the DNA. Here the sample has 120,000 to 150,000 clones; roughly 90% occur a single time. The ten largest account for about 3% of the sample.

This clone was recorded once. The specificity of this receptor is unknown. Base-call qualities are not available, and no considerably larger clone is one nucleotide away. What the research found in general, with its limitations: Because no samples from the day 14 peak response were available, repertoires could be characterized only after the peak T cell response. The whole spike protein was spanned by vaccine-associated CD4 TCRs, and dominant responses were seen in regions 160-218 and 743-854. After two AZD1222 doses, both the breadth and the depth of spike-specific TCRs were significantly higher than at day 0 and than in MenACWY recipients. The 56-69-year group was small, and its depth increase did not reach significance, likely because of low power. Nearly half of unique spike-specific TCRs reportedly recognized epitopes outside regions mutated in the B.1.351 and B.1.1.7 variants. Conclusions about previously exposed vaccinees are limited, since just five or six AZD1222 recipients were seropositive for SARS-CoV-2 at baseline. Most participants were white British and females outnumbered males, and the authors suggested that clonal diversity may have been underestimated.

The sample was peripheral blood, taken on day 0 of AZD1222 vaccination. The sequence came from an adult in good health. The chain was built from TRBV3-1 (or the pseudogene TRBV3-2) and TRBJ2-5, with TRBD2 identical over 10 junction bases. The DNA sequence is TGTGCCAGCAGCCAACTAGCGGGAGAAGAGACCCAGTACTTC. This codes for CASSQLAGEETQYF.